This entry lists 32 T cell receptor beta chains sequenced from one sample in a study of post-analysis software for immune sequencing data. Study results and limitations: In patients, TRBV5-6, TRBV5-1 and TRBV20-1 belonged to four or five TRBV segments found more frequently than in controls.

Unique molecular identifiers featured in each of the TCR beta cDNA libraries. TCRdb reanalysed the PCR reads using MiXCR and keeps one entry per CDR3 protein. The profile shows roughly 600,000 distinct CDR3 sequences, around 44% of them singletons. What these receptors recognize is not known. The sample taken for sequencing was blood. Source of these receptors: a girl aged 10 to 17 with multiple sclerosis.

V and J are TRBV5-4 and TRBJ1-4; D remains ambiguous. The CDR3 contains 16 residues. V gave up 5 bases and J gave up 0 bases, with 14 bases separating them. CDR1 and CDR2 from the germline V gene are SGHNT and YYREEE (reference sequence). The CDR3 reads CASSTRDGATNEKLFF. In nucleotides, the CDR3 is TGTGCCAGCAGTACCAGAGACGGAGCAACTAATGAAAAACTGTTTTTT.

This clonotype was seen a handful of times. The CDR3 is CASSLGSWGSDEQFF. The CDR3 bases are TGTGCCAGCAGCTTAGGGAGTTGGGGGTCCGATGAGCAGTTCTTC. The chain recombines TRBV7-3 with TRBJ2-1, with D perhaps TRBD1 or TRBD2 (5 bases each). The CDR3 length is 15 residues. V shed 2 bases and J shed 8 bases, with 16 bases lying between them. Germline V gene lookup returns CDR1 SGHTA and CDR2 FQGTGA. The full variable domain, completed using reference TRBV7-3 and TRBJ2-1, is GAGVSQTPSNKVTEKGKYVELRCDPISGHTALYWYRQSLGQGPEFLIYFQGTGAADDSGLPNDRFFAVRPEGSVSTLKIQRTERGDSAVYLCASSLGSWGSDEQFFGPGTRLTVL.

This clonotype was picked up a small number of times. The V and J genes are TRBV6-1 and TRBJ2-1; TRBD1 matches 7 bases. CDR1 is MNHNS and CDR2 is SASEGT in the germline V gene. The CDR3 extends over 15 amino acids. V dropped 2 bases and J dropped 7; count of bases not matched to a gene: 8. This chain's CDR3 is CASSELGGESNEQFF. Here the CDR3 DNA reads TGTGCCAGCAGTGAATTAGGGGGCGAATCAAATGAGCAGTTCTTC.

In the case of this clonotype: Mismatch with germline at one junction end may stem from a read error. The rearrangement uses TRBV4-2 and TRBJ1-2; 9 nucleotides align to TRBD1. CDR1 is LGHNA and CDR2 is YNFKEQ in the germline V gene. The CDR3 contains 15 residues. The CDR3 nucleotides read TGTGCCGGCAGCCAGGAAGGGACAGGGACTTATGGCTACACCTTC. Its translation is CAGSQEGTGTYGYTF.

V and J are TRBV6-1 and TRBJ1-2, with D possibly being TRBD1 (5 bases). Between the trimmed V and J ends, which lost 3 bases and 2 bases, there was a span of 10 bases. The CDR3 is 14 amino acids. CDR1 is MNHNS and CDR2 is SASEGT in the germline V gene. The CDR3 sequence: CASSDGGKNYGYTF. CDR3 nucleotide sequence: TGTGCCAGCAGTGATGGGGGGAAGAACTATGGCTACACCTTC.

V gene TRBV19 combines with J gene TRBJ2-4, with a possible D match to TRBD1 (6 bases). With the DNA end fitting TRBJ2-5 better, the J assignment may be wrong. CDR1 is LNHDA and CDR2 is SQIVND in the germline V gene (reference sequence). This CDR3 comprises 14 residues. Here the CDR3 DNA reads TGTGCCAGTAGTACAGACAGGATCCGGGAGACCCAGTACTTC. Translated, it gives CASSTDRIRETQYF.

This clonotype was observed a few times. The chain carries TRBV5-1 and TRBJ2-2; 7 nucleotides agree with TRBD2. Per the germline V gene, CDR1 is SGHRS and CDR2 is YFSETQ. The ends lost 3 bases at V and 6 bases at J; junction bases unmatched: 2. The CDR3 covers 13 residues. The DNA for the CDR3 is TGCGCCAGCAGCTGGGGAGGGGCCGGGGAGCTGTTTTTT. Its translation is CASSWGGAGELFF.

The V and J genes are TRBV27 and TRBJ2-1, with TRBD2 matching over 8 bases. The length of the CDR3 is 14 residues. CDR1 and CDR2 (germline): MNHEY, SMNVEV (reference sequence). V lost 3 bases to trimming and J lost 9 bases; unmatched junction nucleotides: 7. CDR3 protein: CASSFGGGPVEQFF. CDR3 DNA sequence: TGTGCCAGCAGTTTCGGGGGGGGGCCAGTTGAGCAGTTCTTC.

In its sample, this clonotype was seen a few times. V gene TRBV18 combines with J gene TRBJ1-5; D perhaps matches TRBD1 (5 bases). Trimming stripped 3 bases from V and 2 bases from J, with 17 bases between. Per the germline V gene, CDR1 is KGHSH and CDR2 is LQKENI. This CDR3 comprises 17 residues. The CDR3 DNA reads as TGTGCCAGCTCACCCACGGGGGACGGTCCGCGCAATCAGCCCCAGCATTTT. Protein: CASSPTGDGPRNQPQHF.

The rearrangement links TRBV5-1 to TRBJ2-7, with 11 positions matching TRBD2. Germline CDR1 SGHRS, CDR2 YFSETQ. The CDR3 contains 15 residues. V trimming: 1 base; J trimming: 5 bases; junction bases outside the gene matches: 5. CDR3 residues: CASSLLLAGANEQYF. Written as DNA, the CDR3 is TGCGCCAGCAGCTTGTTACTAGCGGGAGCGAACGAGCAGTACTTC. The whole variable domain, filled in from reference TRBV5-1 and TRBJ2-7, reads KAGVTQTPRYLIKTRGQQVTLSCSPISGHRSVSWYQQTPGQGLQFLFEYFSETQRNKGNFPGRFSGRQFSNSRSEMNVSTLELGDSALYLCASSLLLAGANEQYFGPGTRLTVT.

The CDR3: CASSFWGRGTDTQYF. The CDR3 DNA is TGTGCCAGCAGCTTTTGGGGGAGGGGCACAGATACGCAGTATTTT. The chain is built from TRBV7-2 and TRBJ2-3, with 7 bases fitting TRBD2. V gave up 3 bases and J gave up 1 base; unmatched junction bases: 4. Germline CDR1 SGHTA, CDR2 FQGNSA. The CDR3 length is 15 residues.

The V call is TRBV12-3 or TRBV12-4, the J call TRBJ1-2; D unclear. This CDR3 spans 15 amino acids. The V end was cut by 4 bases, the J end by 6 bases, with 18 bases between. CDR3 sequence reads: CASSYLVAEGDGYTF. CDR3 nucleotides: TGTGCCAGCAGTTATTTAGTCGCGGAGGGTGATGGCTACACCTTC.

The CDR3: CASSQTPLLRPDTQYF. CDR3 nucleotide sequence: TGCGCCAGCAGCCAGACCCCATTATTGCGCCCAGATACGCAGTATTTT. The chain joins TRBV4-1 to TRBJ2-3; D gene ambiguous. The CDR3 covers 16 residues. Germline V gene sequence: CDR1 MGHRA, CDR2 YSYEKL. Trimming removed 3 bases from V and 4 bases from J, with 17 bases in between.

The rearrangement joins TRBV11-3 to TRBJ1-1, with a possible D match to TRBD1 (5 bases). The CDR3 spans 14 residues. In germline, CDR1 is SGHNT, CDR2 YENEEA. V lost 8 bases, J lost 0 bases, and 13 bases lay in between. For the CDR3, the DNA is TGTGCCAGCGGAAAATTGACAGTGAACACTGAAGCTTTCTTT. Encoded protein: CASGKLTVNTEAFF.

The chain employs TRBV6-5 and TRBJ1-2; perhaps TRBD1 as D (6 bases). Germline-derived CDR1 and CDR2 are MNHEY and SVGAGI. The CDR3 is 15 amino acids. V shed 5 bases and J shed 4 bases, with 17 bases lying between them. CDR3 amino acids: CASSPSTRGVYGYTF. As DNA, the CDR3 is TGTGCCAGCAGTCCAAGCACCAGGGGCGTCTATGGCTACACCTTC.

This clonotype was found a few times. The chain couples TRBV29-1 to TRBJ2-7; D is undetermined. V lost 4 bases and J lost 2, with 12 bases in between. Germline V CDR1 and CDR2: SQVTM, ANQGSEA. The CDR3 is 13 residues long. CDR3 DNA sequence: TGCAGCGTTGGAAGGCTTACCCCCTACGAGCAGTACTTC. This gives the protein CSVGRLTPYEQYF.

The gene calls are TRBV7-9 and TRBJ2-5; no reliable D call. Germline V CDR1 and CDR2: SEHNR, FQNEAQ (reference sequence). This CDR3 is built from 12 residues. V lost 6 bases, J lost 2 bases, and 7 bases lay in between. In DNA form, the CDR3 reads TGTGCCAGCAGAGGAGTTCAAGAGACCCAGTACTTC. Its protein is CASRGVQETQYF.

This clonotype has more than one count but fewer than ten. The V and J genes are TRBV29-1 and TRBJ2-1, with 10 bases matching TRBD2. Germline CDR1 and CDR2: SQVTM and ANQGSEA. There are 14 residues in the CDR3. J gave up 10 bases and V 3 bases, and 9 bases lay outside the gene matches. In DNA, the CDR3 is TGCAGCGTTGATGGGCTAGCGGGAGTCGGGGAGCAGTTCTTC. It specifies CSVDGLAGVGEQFF.

This clonotype was detected only a few times. This chain connects TRBV15 to TRBJ2-3; TRBD1 might be the D (6 bases). This CDR3 contains 15 residues. Germline lookup yields CDR1 LNHNV and CDR2 YYDKDF (reference sequence). Between the trimmed V and J ends, which lost 5 bases and 1 base, there was a span of 13 bases. The CDR3 nucleotides read TGTGCCACCAGCTCCGGACAGACTGGCACAGATACGCAGTATTTT. It yields the protein CATSSGQTGTDTQYF. Together with reference TRBV15 and TRBJ2-3, the CDR3 gives the full variable domain: DAMVIQNPRYQVTQFGKPVTLSCSQTLNHNVMYWYQQKSSQAPKLLFHYYDKDFNNEADTPDNFQSRRPNTSFCFLDIRSPGLGDTAMYLCATSSGQTGTDTQYFGPGTRLTVL.

The rearrangement uses TRBV12-3 or TRBV12-4 and TRBJ2-1; 8 nucleotides match TRBD2. The V segment lost 4 bases and the J segment 3 bases; nucleotides outside the gene matches: 11. The CDR3 consists of 17 residues. The CDR3 nucleotides are TGTGCCAGCAGTTCAACCTTAGCGGGAAAATTCTACAATGAGCAGTTCTTC. It encodes CASSSTLAGKFYNEQFF.

This clonotype came up a few times. This chain uses TRBV29-1 with TRBJ2-1, with 7 bases aligning to TRBD2. The CDR3 loop spans 13 amino acids. Germline-derived CDR1 and CDR2 are SQVTM and ANQGSEA. The V and J ends lost 5 bases and 10 bases, in that order; junction bases with no gene match: 11. The CDR3 is CSVLRLTGGEQFF. The CDR3 DNA reads TGCAGCGTTCTCCGCCTTACGGGAGGAGAGCAGTTCTTC.

The chain carries TRBV27 and TRBJ1-1, with D possibly matching TRBD1 (5 bases). Germline-derived CDR1 and CDR2 are MNHEY and SMNVEV (reference sequence). This CDR3 spans 13 amino acids. The ends were cut back, 5 bases at V and 6 bases at J, with 13 bases in the middle. CDR3 coding DNA: TGTGCCAGCAGTATTACCCGGGACGCTGAAGCTTTCTTT. This encodes CASSITRDAEAFF.

The chain has TRBV27 and TRBJ1-5, with D perhaps TRBD1 (5 bases). In germline, CDR1 is MNHEY, CDR2 SMNVEV (reference sequence). There are 14 residues in the CDR3. The V end lost 11 bases, the J end lost 0 bases, and 14 bases lay between the germline ends. CDR3 sequence: CARAGRSSNQPQHF. The CDR3 DNA sequence: TGTGCCCGAGCGGGACGCAGTAGCAATCAGCCCCAGCATTTT.

This clonotype was counted only a few times. The V and J genes are TRBV2 and TRBJ1-1; 10 nucleotides align to TRBD1. The germline V gene encodes CDR1 SNHLY and CDR2 FYNNEI. The CDR3 sequence is 15 residues long. V was pared by 4 bases and J by 6 bases, with 8 bases of the junction left unmatched. CDR3 in amino acids: CASSALQGTGAEAFF. The CDR3 bases are TGTGCCAGCAGTGCATTACAGGGGACAGGGGCTGAAGCTTTCTTT.

The chain employs TRBV10-3 and TRBJ1-6; D not certain. Germline CDR1 and CDR2: ENHRY and SYGVKD. The CDR3 extends over 16 amino acids. Trimming shortened V by 2 bases and J by 0 bases, and 8 bases separated the two germline ends. CDR3 sequence (DNA): TGTGCCATCAGTGAGGTCAGGAGCTCCTATAATTCACCCCTCCACTTT. Protein: CAISEVRSSYNSPLHF.

The gene calls are TRBV7-6 and TRBJ2-1; the D gene is possibly TRBD1 (6 bases). Germline CDR1 and CDR2: SGHVS and FNYEAQ. This CDR3 comprises 14 residues. V lost 1 base to trimming and J lost 9 bases, with 13 bases between them. The CDR3 DNA sequence: TGTGCCAGCAGCTTAGGTAACAGGGTTGGTGAGCAGTTCTTC. Translation: CASSLGNRVGEQFF.

This clonotype came up a few times. The chain combines TRBV6-1 with TRBJ2-3, with TRBD2 as a possible D gene (5 bases). Between the trimmed V and J ends, which lost 4 bases and 6 bases, there was a span of 23 bases. This CDR3 is built from 17 residues. From germline, CDR1 is MNHNS and CDR2 SASEGT. The CDR3 nucleotides are TGTGCCAGCAGTGTACGATACAAAACGAATCCGGGGGATACGCAGTATTTT. This translates into CASSVRYKTNPGDTQYF.

The chain couples TRBV7-9 to TRBJ1-1, with 9 bases identical to TRBD1. The CDR3 runs to 16 residues. Germline CDR1 and CDR2: SEHNR and FQNEAQ (reference sequence). Trimming took 5 bases from V and 4 from J; bases not matched to a gene: 11. The CDR3 reads CASSRGQGTTSTEAFF. DNA for the CDR3: TGTGCCAGCAGCCGAGGACAGGGGACGACGAGCACTGAAGCTTTCTTT. Using reference TRBV7-9 and TRBJ1-1 for the parts outside the CDR3, the full variable domain is DTGVSQNPRHKITKRGQNVTFRCDPISEHNRLYWYRQTLGQGPEFLTYFQNEAQLEKSRLLSDRFSAERPKGSFSTLEIQRTEQGDSAMYLCASSRGQGTTSTEAFFGQGTRLTVV.

This clonotype was observed a single time. The chain couples TRBV4-1 to TRBJ2-3; D may be TRBD2 (5 bases). Germline CDR1 is MGHRA and CDR2 is YSYEKL. The V gene lost 0 bases and the J gene lost 4 bases, with 8 bases spanning the gap. The CDR3 runs 14 residues. The CDR3 DNA follows: TGCGCCAGCAGCCAAGAGGAGGCGGCAGATACGCAGTATTTT. Its translation: CASSQEEAADTQYF.

The chain joins TRBV10-3 to TRBJ2-7; D ambiguous. This CDR3 spans 15 amino acids. The germline CDR1 and CDR2 sequences are ENHRY and SYGVKD. Between the trimmed V and J ends, which lost 3 bases and 0 bases, there was a span of 12 bases. The CDR3 spells CAISDGPELSYEQYF. CDR3 coding DNA: TGTGCCATCAGTGATGGCCCAGAACTCTCCTACGAGCAGTACTTC.

The genes are TRBV20-1 and TRBJ2-7; possibly TRBD1 for D (6 bases). The J call is in doubt because the DNA end fits TRBJ2-5 better. CDR1 and CDR2 from the germline V gene are DFQATT and SNEGSKA (reference sequence). CDR3 size: 14 residues. Here the CDR3 reads CSAKTGSLRETQYF. CDR3 coding DNA: TGCAGTGCGAAGACAGGTTCCTTGAGGGAGACCCAGTACTTC.

The rearrangement joins TRBV5-1 to TRBJ2-3, with TRBD2 as a possible D gene (5 bases). The CDR3 covers 14 residues. Germline V gene sequence: CDR1 SGHRS, CDR2 YFSETQ. Trimming removed 3 bases from V and 6 bases from J, with 14 bases in between. In nucleotides, the CDR3 is TGCGCCAGCAGCTCCGGGAACCTCGAGGATACGCAGTATTTT. Its translation: CASSSGNLEDTQYF. The full variable domain, in which reference TRBV5-1 and TRBJ2-3 provide the parts outside the CDR3, is KAGVTQTPRYLIKTRGQQVTLSCSPISGHRSVSWYQQTPGQGLQFLFEYFSETQRNKGNFPGRFSGRQFSNSRSEMNVSTLELGDSALYLCASSSGNLEDTQYFGPGTRLTVL.